This TCR beta chain was recorded in a study of blood T cell repertoires in COVID-19. Study overall: Donors in the United States, Italy and Spain gave samples during acute or convalescent COVID-19. T cells, B-cell-depleted T cells, or PBMCs provided the cDNA or gDNA that served as material.

In the study's own analysis: Amplifying reference gene primers gave estimates of nucleated cell counts. The repertoire was sequenced with immunoSEQ multiplex PCR; TCRdb's copy has only in-frame clones and lacks some. D and trimming come from the DNA, and the V and J calls and clone size come from that table. The sample has about 200,000 clones, less than 90% seen once. The V and J ends lost 0 bases and 4 bases respectively, with 6 bases between them. CDR3 size: 13 residues. Germline CDR1 and CDR2: LGHNA and YNFKEQ. Sequencing input: peripheral blood. The chain combines TRBV4-2 with TRBJ2-5; D unclear. This clonotype was obtained from a human donor in a cohort sampled during active COVID-19. This CDR3 reads CASSQDPRETQYF. CDR3 nucleotides: TGTGCCAGCAGCCAAGACCCCAGAGAGACCCAGTACTTC.